This TCR beta chain originates from a study of OX40 agonist ivuxolimab in advanced cancers. Findings and limits, study-wide: Researchers report that CD8+ T cells had, on average, more expanded clones than CD4+.

A word on this clone: Its antigen is not identified.

Systemic immunosuppression or a history of autoimmune disease excluded patients. Trimming removed 5 bases at V and 5 bases at J, with 12 bases between. CDR1 and CDR2 (germline): MNHEY, SVGAGI. CDR3 length equals 13 residues. Only in-frame clones appear in the TCRdb table, and some are missing; sequencing was by immunoSEQ multiplex PCR. The profile shows around 37,000 clones, 83% of them singletons. The starting material was CD4+ or CD8+ T cells sorted from blood, obtained in a trial of the OX40 agonist ivuxolimab. The chain uses TRBV6-5 and TRBJ1-2; D remains unclear. This TCR came from an adult with an advanced solid tumor such as melanoma, head and neck, liver or kidney cancer. This CDR3 reads CASSLGGVYGYTF. DNA for the CDR3: TGTGCCAGCAGTCTCGGCGGGGTTTATGGCTACACCTTC.